The entry below describes one TCR beta chain. Antigen specificity is unknown. 13 Jbeta primers and 60 Vbeta primers were used for the PCR. The method was immunoSEQ multiplex PCR; TCRdb's version includes in-frame clones alone and lacks a portion of them. The sample records about 26,000 clones, about two thirds being singletons. This specimen comes from a study of cytomegalovirus exposure and HLA in healthy donors. General study findings and limits: Later work found that TCR association rates differed between HLA loci; DRB1 had the most and HLA-C the fewest. It was taken for granted in presence/absence analyses that sequencing depth across donors was roughly uniform.

V dropped 11 bases and J dropped 6 bases, with 13 bases sitting between them. The CDR3 runs to 11 residues. Germline V lookup: CDR1 MGHDK, CDR2 SYGVNS. This clonotype originated in a woman aged 50 to 65 in good health and CMV-seronegative. This sequence joins TRBV25-1 and TRBJ2-5, with TRBD1 as a possible D gene (6 bases). Sequencing was carried out using PBMCs. DNA of the CDR3: TGTGCCGTGGAACAGGGAAAGACCCAGTACTTC. Protein: CAVEQGKTQYF.